This TCR beta chain appears in the sequencing data of a study of blood T cell repertoires in COVID-19 (dated by TCRdb to the early 2020s). For the wider study: Collaborator samples came from the United States, Italy and Spain and covered acute and convalescent phases of COVID-19. Where available, HLA class I and class II types were taken from metadata supplied by the sample provider and were not determined by assay-based typing. The prospective study material was composed of cDNA or gDNA derived from T cells, B-cell-depleted T cells, or PBMCs. The repertoires were released in a freely available public database meant as a resource for research on the immune response to SARS-CoV-2. The samples were drawn from the first 160 participants of the ongoing ImmuneRACE study and from about 1,200 subjects provided by 6 global collaborators. Nearly every sample came with metadata listing a de-identified subject ID, COVID-19 status, age in years and sex. Deeply sampled blood TCRbeta repertoires from subjects exposed to, actively infected with, or recovered from COVID-19 were included in the dataset.

Remarks on this clone: Its target antigen remains unknown. Qualities for individual bases were not recorded, and no much larger clone is one base off.

One collaborating source in Seattle enrolled patients during active infection and followed them longitudinally through the course of disease. Whole blood was collected in K2EDTA tubes by collaborating institutions according to the institutions' own protocols. For TCRbeta analysis, collaborators shipped samples as frozen whole blood, isolated PBMCs, or DNA extracted from either of those sample types. Here is what the overall study found, with its caveats: Clinical and demographic metadata were provided uncurated, with the amount varying by source and participant.

TCRbeta CDR3 regions were amplified from genomic DNA by means of the immunoSEQ Assay, a bias-controlled multiplex PCR. In the original analysis: Within the assay, amplification of reference gene primers was used to estimate how many nucleated cells each sample contained. To quantify the absolute abundance of each unique TCRbeta CDR3 rearrangement, sequence reads were collapsed and filtered. Productive Simpson clonality was computed per sample as the square root of Simpson's diversity index over productive rearrangements. TCRdb took over this immuneACCESS table, retaining in-frame rearrangements with V and J assigned. Such tables are incomplete; in checked studies, under half of the missing clones stem from an unresolved V gene, and the remainder is unexplained. The V and J calls and clone size are taken from that table; D and trimming were inferred from the DNA. Across this sample there are tens of thousands of clones, with more than 75% seen only once. The top ten hold 16% of the sample.

V and J lose 4 bases and 2 bases, and a span of 3 bases separates them. The germline V gene (reference sequence) yields LNHDA for CDR1 and SQIVND for CDR2. Including cysteine and phenylalanine, the CDR3 has 11 amino acids. Of all the DNA, just the CDR3 is kept, 33 bases in frame from base 1. The chain joins TRBV19 to TRBJ2-7; a confident D gene designation cannot be given. The specimen sequenced was peripheral blood. The sequence derives from a man aged 40-49 years with COVID-19, enrolled during active disease. The nucleotides are TGTGCCAGTAGTAGTACCTACGAGCAGTACTTC. The resulting protein is CASSSTYEQYF.